This entry is about one T cell receptor beta chain. No antigen is known for it. Per-base quality was not reported, and no clone a single base away is much larger than it. Each collaborating institution followed its own protocols to collect whole blood in K2EDTA tubes. Collaborator samples were shipped for TCRbeta analysis as frozen whole blood, isolated PBMCs, or DNA extracted from either sample type. The data were taken from a study of blood T cell repertoires in COVID-19 (dated by TCRdb to the early 2020s). With regard to the full study: The collaborator samples originated in the United States, Italy and Spain and spanned the acute and convalescent phases of COVID-19. The prospective study material was composed of cDNA or gDNA derived from T cells, B-cell-depleted T cells, or PBMCs. The dataset comprised deeply sampled blood TCRbeta repertoires from subjects exposed to, actively infected with, or recovered from COVID-19. The repertoires were made available in a free public database intended to serve as a resource for research on the immune response to SARS-CoV-2. The samples were drawn from two sources: the first 160 participants of the ongoing ImmuneRACE study, and 1,254 subjects contributed by 6 global collaborators. A de-identified subject ID, COVID-19 status, age in years and sex were almost always included in the sample metadata. Where available, HLA class I and class II types were taken from metadata supplied by the sample provider and were not determined by assay-based typing. General conclusions and limits of the study: Clinical and demographic metadata were provided uncurated, with the amount varying by source and participant.

The immunoSEQ Assay, a bias-controlled multiplex PCR, was used to amplify TCRbeta CDR3 regions from genomic DNA. As for the original processing: Within the assay, amplification of reference gene primers was used to estimate how many nucleated cells each sample contained. To quantify the absolute abundance of each unique TCRbeta CDR3 rearrangement, sequence reads were collapsed and filtered. For each sample, productive Simpson clonality was calculated as the square root of Simpson's diversity index over productive rearrangements. The clones in this table, taken by TCRdb from immuneACCESS, are in-frame only. Not every clone is retained; where verified, under half of the shortfall comes from an unresolved V gene, and the cause of the rest is unknown. V and J calls and clone size are copied from that table; D and trimming were computed from the DNA. The sample contains 80,000 to 100,000 clones, roughly 79% of them found a single time. Roughly 16% of the sample is held by the ten biggest clonotypes.

Spanning cysteine to phenylalanine, the CDR3 consists of 13 amino acids. Just the 39-base CDR3 DNA is kept, in frame starting at base 1. The germline V gene sets CDR1 to SGHDT and CDR2 to YYEEEE. The germline ends are 7 bases apart after V is trimmed by 2 bases and J by 5 bases. Sequences were obtained from peripheral blood. The chain was built from TRBV5-6 and TRBJ2-2; the D gene lacks a confident call. The receptor comes from a human donor in a cohort sampled during active COVID-19. CDR3 region: CASSFEITGELFF. The nucleotide sequence is given as TGTGCCAGCAGCTTCGAGATTACCGGGGAGCTGTTTTTT. Full variable domain (CDR3 extended with the reference TRBV5-6 and TRBJ2-2 proteins): DAGVTQSPTHLIKTRGQQVTLRCSPKSGHDTVSWYQQALGQGPQFIFQYYEEEERQRGNFPDRFSGHQFPNYSSELNVNALLLGDSALYLCASSFEITGELFFGEGSRLTVL.